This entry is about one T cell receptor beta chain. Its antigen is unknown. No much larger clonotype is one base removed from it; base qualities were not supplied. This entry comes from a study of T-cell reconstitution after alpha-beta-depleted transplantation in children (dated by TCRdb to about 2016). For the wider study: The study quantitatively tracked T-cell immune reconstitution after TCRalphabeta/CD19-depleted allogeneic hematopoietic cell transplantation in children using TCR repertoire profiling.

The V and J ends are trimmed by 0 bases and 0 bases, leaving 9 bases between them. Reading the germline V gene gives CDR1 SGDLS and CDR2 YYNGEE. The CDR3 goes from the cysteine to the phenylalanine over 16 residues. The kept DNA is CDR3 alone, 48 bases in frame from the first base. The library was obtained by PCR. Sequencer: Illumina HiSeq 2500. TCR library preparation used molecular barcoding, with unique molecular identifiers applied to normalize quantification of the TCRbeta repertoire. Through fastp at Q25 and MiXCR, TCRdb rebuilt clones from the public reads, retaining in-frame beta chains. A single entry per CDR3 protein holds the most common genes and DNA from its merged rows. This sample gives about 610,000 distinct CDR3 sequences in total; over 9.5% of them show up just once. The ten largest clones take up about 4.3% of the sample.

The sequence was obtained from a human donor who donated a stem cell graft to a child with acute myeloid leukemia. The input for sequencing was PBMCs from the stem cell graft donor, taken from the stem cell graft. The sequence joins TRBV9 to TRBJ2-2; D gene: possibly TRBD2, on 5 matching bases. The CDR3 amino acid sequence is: CASSVGAETNTGELFF. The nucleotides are TGTGCCAGCAGCGTAGGAGCGGAGACGAACACCGGGGAGCTGTTTTTT.